This TCR beta chain was retrieved from a study of identical twins. Points from the study as a whole: The abundant beta clonotypes from cord blood had fewer insertions, and memory repertoires had none of this.

The V end was cut by 1 base, the J end by 2 bases, with 9 bases between. CDR3 size: 15 residues. Per germline, CDR1 MNHNS and CDR2 SASEGT. The donors were all healthy and Caucasian. TCRdb called the 5' RACE reads again in MiXCR, with one record for every CDR3 protein. The table shows 700,000 to 950,000 distinct CDR3 sequences, with approximately 13% occurring only once. This clonotype was recorded a few times. Its specificity is not known. The sample was also reused in another study, on yellow fever vaccine responses in identical twins.

The chain links TRBV6-1 to TRBJ2-4; D not certain. Sequences were obtained from PBMCs. This receptor was obtained from a woman under 30 in good health. DNA for the CDR3: TGTGCCAGCAGTGAAGGCCCGGCCTCCAAAAACATTCAGTACTTC. This translates into CASSEGPASKNIQYF.